This is a list of T cell receptor beta chains from one sample in a study of vaccination effects on CD4 cells after COVID-19. The protocol was immunoSEQ multiplex PCR, while the TCRdb copy is restricted to in-frame clones and leaves out a portion. Among 30,000 to 40,000 clones listed, roughly 75% were seen once. These receptors are not linked to any known antigen. The sample consisted of CD4+ T cells from PBMCs cultured without peptide, taken after COVID-19 vaccination. The receptors shown here come from a human donor who had a prior SARS-CoV-2 infection. Each CDR3 is given with its conserved first and last residue. A D gene is named only where the DNA matches it firmly. Where a row states a size, it is once, few, many or the class of an expanded clone; other rows omit it.

j_call,clone_size,d_call,v_call,cdr3_aa,cdr3_nt
TRBJ2-5,.,TRBD2,TRBV5-1,CASSRIAGDETQYF,TGCGCCAGCTCACGAATAGCGGGGGATGAGACCCAGTACTTC
TRBJ2-3,.,TRBD2,TRBV5-1,CASSLTSGADTQYF,TGCGCCAGCAGCTTGACTAGCGGGGCAGATACGCAGTATTTT
TRBJ2-3,.,.,TRBV27,CASSYKGTDLPTDTQYF,TGTGCCAGCAGTTATAAAGGGACGGATCTACCCACAGATACGCAGTATTTT
TRBJ2-1,.,.,TRBV7-8,CASSSSGGAGSIREQFF,TGTGCCAGCAGCTCGAGCGGTGGGGCGGGATCTATTCGTGAGCAGTTCTTC
TRBJ2-1,.,TRBD2,TRBV6-1,CASSENLYGRANNEQFF,TGTGCCAGCAGTGAGAACCTGTACGGGAGGGCCAATAATGAGCAGTTCTTC
TRBJ1-2,.,.,TRBV29-1,CSATGGAKDYTF,TGCAGCGCTACGGGGGGCGCCAAGGACTACACCTTC
TRBJ1-3,few,.,TRBV2,CASSSYGGSGNTIYF,TGTGCCAGCAGTTCATATGGGGGATCTGGAAACACCATATATTTT
TRBJ1-5,.,TRBD1,TRBV5-8,CASSLVDRGLNQPQHF,TGTGCCAGCAGCTTGGTGGACAGGGGGTTAAATCAGCCCCAGCATTTT
TRBJ2-2,.,.,TRBV5-1,CASYQQGELFF,TGCGCCAGCTACCAACAGGGGGAGCTGTTTTTT
TRBJ2-1,.,.,TRBV2,CASSGTDGGEQFF,TGTGCCAGCAGTGGGACCGATGGGGGTGAGCAGTTCTTC
TRBJ1-1,.,TRBD1,TRBV30,CAWSGDSYTEAFF,TGTGCCTGGAGTGGGGACAGCTACACTGAAGCTTTCTTT
TRBJ1-5,.,TRBD1,TRBV7-8,CASSFGTGNYQPQHF,TGTGCCAGCAGCTTCGGGACAGGGAATTATCAGCCCCAGCATTTT
TRBJ1-2,few,TRBD1,TRBV3-1/TRBV3-2,CASSRLTGGYGYTF,TGTGCCAGCAGCCGCCTTACAGGGGGCTATGGCTACACCTTC
TRBJ1-3,.,TRBD1,TRBV11-3,CASSSLGTGLGNTIYF,TGTGCCAGCAGCTCATTAGGGACAGGCCTTGGAAACACCATATATTTT
TRBJ2-1,.,TRBD2,TRBV11-3,CAIQTSGAYNEQFF,TGTGCCATCCAGACTAGCGGGGCCTACAATGAGCAGTTCTTC
TRBJ1-1,.,.,TRBV19,CASSTGPNMNTEAFF,TGTGCCAGTAGTACTGGCCCTAATATGAACACTGAAGCTTTCTTT
TRBJ2-1,.,.,TRBV7-3,CASSLGADNEQFF,TGTGCCAGCAGCTTAGGGGCCGACAATGAGCAGTTCTTC
TRBJ1-5,.,TRBD1,TRBV6-4,CASSDILPGQGARNNQPQHF,TGTGCCAGCAGTGACATCCTCCCGGGACAGGGGGCCCGAAACAATCAGCCCCAGCATTTT
TRBJ1-2,.,.,TRBV4-1,CASSQDGRGYSYGYTF,TGCGCCAGCAGCCAAGATGGAAGGGGGTACAGCTATGGCTACACCTTC
TRBJ2-7,.,.,TRBV27,CASSTHRDKFYEQYF,TGTGCCAGCAGTACCCACCGGGACAAATTCTACGAGCAGTACTTC
TRBJ1-6,.,.,TRBV6-5,CASSYQPKGYSPLHF,TGTGCCAGCAGTTACCAACCTAAAGGGTATTCACCCCTCCACTTT
TRBJ2-3,.,.,TRBV28,CASSFPTTLFRDTSTDTQYF,TGTGCCAGCAGTTTCCCAACAACCTTATTTAGGGACACCAGCACAGATACGCAGTATTTT
TRBJ2-7,few,.,TRBV7-9,CASSFQISSYEQYF,TGTGCCAGCAGCTTCCAGATAAGCTCCTACGAGCAGTACTTC
TRBJ1-1,.,.,TRBV4-1,CASSHRRGSFF,TGCGCCAGCAGCCATCGTCGGGGGTCTTTCTTT
TRBJ2-5,.,.,TRBV24-1,CATSAGQAHLETQYF,TGTGCCACCAGTGCTGGGCAAGCCCACCTTGAGACCCAGTACTTC
TRBJ2-2,.,.,TRBV16,CASSRGRANTGELFF,TGTGCCAGCAGCCGAGGCAGGGCGAACACCGGGGAGCTGTTTTTT
TRBJ1-2,.,.,TRBV5-4,CASSYDSNYGYTF,TGTGCCAGCAGCTATGACAGTAACTATGGCTACACCTTC
TRBJ2-3,.,TRBD2,TRBV5-4,CASSLAGGMGDTQYF,TGTGCCAGCAGCTTAGCGGGAGGGATGGGGGATACGCAGTATTTT
TRBJ2-1,.,TRBD2,TRBV5-1,CASSLVSGGYEQFF,TGCGCCAGCAGCTTGGTAAGCGGGGGCTATGAGCAGTTCTTC
TRBJ2-7,.,TRBD2,TRBV11-3,CASSLRGGTSASEQYF,TGTGCCAGCAGCTTAAGGGGGGGGACTAGCGCCAGCGAGCAGTACTTC
TRBJ1-1,.,.,TRBV7-3,CASSLQARDTEAFF,TGTGCCAGCAGCCTTCAAGCACGGGACACTGAAGCTTTCTTT
TRBJ2-5,.,TRBD2,TRBV5-4,CASSQEAGAGQETQYF,TGTGCCAGCAGTCAAGAGGCGGGAGCTGGCCAAGAGACCCAGTACTTC
TRBJ2-7,.,.,TRBV10-3,CAISEGGGVRYEQYF,TGTGCCATCAGTGAGGGAGGGGGCGTTCGCTACGAGCAGTACTTC